The entry below describes one T cell receptor beta chain. Its antigen is still unknown. Treatment described: around 19 received Ad26.COV2.S at low or high dose, single or two shots; a few received placebo; per-sample allocation not given. All samples were drawn on day 63, counting from the first vaccine or placebo injection. V was clipped by 4 bases and J by 7 bases, with 20 bases between them. From germline, CDR1 is SEHNR and CDR2 FQNEAQ (reference sequence). CDR3 length: 16 amino acids. The assay was immunoSEQ multiplex PCR, and TCRdb's table has in-frame clones only and misses some. The profile covers about 680,000 clones, with roughly 90% appearing a single time and around 1.4% taken by the ten largest. The sample belongs to a study of Ad26.COV2.S vaccination and SARS-CoV-2 variants. Regarding the study as a whole: Substantial breadth was reported for post-vaccination spike-specific CD8+ and CD4+ T cells. Greater spike-specific TCR breadth was seen in vaccine recipients than in placebo recipients. Possible underestimation of total T cell responses by the TCR breadth and depth analyses was noted.

This sample comprised peripheral blood, obtained in a trial of Ad26.COV2.S vaccine versus placebo. The receptor's source is a person aged 18-60 years who received the Ad26.COV2.S COVID-19 vaccine or a placebo. The rearrangement joins TRBV7-9 to TRBJ2-1; tentative D call: TRBD2 (6 bases). The CDR3 loop reads CASSYASARDLNEQFF. CDR3 nucleotide sequence: TGTGCCAGCAGCTACGCTAGCGCCAGAGATCTTAATGAGCAGTTCTTC.